This T cell receptor (beta chain) came from a study of blood T cell repertoires in COVID-19. Unmatched junction bases numbered 6, after V lost 7 bases and J lost 5 bases. CDR1 is LNHDA, CDR2 SQIVND, per germline (reference sequence). This CDR3 contains 14 residues. Original handling: Estimation of nucleated cell counts relied on the amplification of reference gene primers. Data came from immunoSEQ multiplex PCR; TCRdb stores just in-frame clones and leaves some out. V and J calls and clone size are as listed in that table; D and trimming were resolved from the DNA. The sample includes fewer than 250,000 clones, 84% of them seen just once. One Seattle source followed patients from active infection through their disease course.

The sequence was obtained from a woman older than 75 with COVID-19, enrolled during active disease. The sample was peripheral blood. V usage is TRBV19 and J usage is TRBJ2-4; TRBD2 matches 9 bases. CDR3 loop: CASTAGGPENIQYF. DNA of the CDR3: TGTGCCAGTACGGCGGGGGGGCCTGAAAACATTCAGTACTTC.